A single sample gave rise to the 30 T cell receptor beta chains below, sequenced in a study of a mutant IDH1 vaccine in newly diagnosed glioma. As to time point: baseline, week 1 (first vaccination visit). Treatment given: pre-vaccination baseline after standard-of-care therapy. Libraries were prepared by immunoSEQ multiplex PCR; TCRdb keeps only in-frame clonotypes and omits some of them. The table includes about 88,000 clones, around 80% detected once. Sequenced material: PBMCs, taken from a glioma patient treated with radiotherapy, temozolomide or both. The source of these receptors is a man in his forties or fifties with glioma. Some clones in this sample may be carry-over from other donors' samples.

The V call is TRBV19, the J call TRBJ1-4, with D uncertain. This CDR3 comprises 11 residues. Germline V gene sequence: CDR1 LNHDA, CDR2 SQIVND (reference sequence). Trimming shortened V by 5 bases and J by 13 bases, and 11 bases separated the two germline ends. The CDR3 coding sequence is TGTGCCAGTAGTTTTAGACCGAGACTGTTTTTT. Translated: CASSFRPRLFF.

This clone was observed once. The chain links TRBV6-6 to TRBJ1-6; a possible D gene is TRBD1 (5 bases). Germline V gives CDR1 MNHNY, CDR2 SVGAGI (reference sequence). The CDR3 extends over 16 amino acids. The germline V and J ends were trimmed by 0 bases and 2 bases, with 8 bases remaining between them. The CDR3 nucleotides read TGTGCCAGCAGTTACTCGGGGGAGGCCTATAATTCACCCCTCCACTTT. Residues: CASSYSGEAYNSPLHF.

The chain links TRBV30 to TRBJ2-7; possible D gene TRBD2, 5 bases. The V gene lost 2 bases and the J gene lost 0 bases, with 8 bases spanning the gap. CDR1 and CDR2 from the germline V gene are GTSNPN and SVGIG (reference sequence). This CDR3 is 13 amino acids long. DNA of the CDR3: TGTGCCTGGAGTAAAGACTACTCCTACGAGCAGTACTTC. It is translated as CAWSKDYSYEQYF.

The rearrangement uses TRBV27 and TRBJ1-1, with D perhaps TRBD1 (5 bases). The V end lost 5 bases, the J end lost 7 bases, and 14 bases lay between the germline ends. CDR1 is MNHEY, CDR2 SMNVEV, per germline (reference sequence). The CDR3 is made up of 13 amino acids. The CDR3 reads CASSIFRGDEAFF. The DNA for the CDR3 is TGTGCCAGCAGTATCTTCCGGGGGGATGAAGCTTTCTTT.

As DNA, the CDR3 is TGTGCCAGCAGTGTAGACAGGATTGCCTACGAGCAGTACTTC. This sequence encodes CASSVDRIAYEQYF. This sequence joins TRBV6-1 and TRBJ2-7; possibly TRBD1 for D (6 bases). V gave up 4 bases and J gave up 2 bases, with 12 bases separating them. Germline CDR1 reads MNHNS; CDR2 reads SASEGT. The CDR3 has 14 residues.

The chain recombines TRBV12-1 with TRBJ1-2. TRBV12-1 is deemed a pseudogene. This CDR3 is 15 amino acids long. The chain's CDR3 is CASSFEGGPGYGYTF. The CDR3 coding sequence is TGTGCCAGCAGCTTTGAGGGTGGGCCGGGCTATGGCTACACCTTC.

This chain links TRBV7-9 with TRBJ1-1, with 7 positions matching TRBD1. CDR3 length: 14 amino acids. In germline, CDR1 is SEHNR, CDR2 FQNEAQ (reference sequence). V dropped 5 bases and J dropped 7; count of bases not matched to a gene: 10. The CDR3 nucleotides read TGTGCCAGCAGCCTCCGCCGAGGACAGGATGAAGCTTTCTTT. Residues: CASSLRRGQDEAFF.

Written as DNA, the CDR3 is TGTGCCTGGGGAACTCTGAACACTGAAGCTTTCTTT. Protein sequence: CAWGTLNTEAFF. V usage is TRBV30 and J usage is TRBJ1-1; D is ambiguous. V was shortened by 5 bases and J by 0 bases, with 7 bases between the two germline ends. Germline V gives CDR1 GTSNPN, CDR2 SVGIG (reference sequence). The CDR3 loop spans 12 amino acids.

The DNA of the CDR3 is TGTGCCAGCAGTTCACCGGGACAGGGGGGAAACACCATATATTTT. It is translated as CASSSPGQGGNTIYF. The gene calls are TRBV28 and TRBJ1-3, with 10 bases identical to TRBD1. V dropped 4 bases and J dropped 4; count of bases not matched to a gene: 4. Per germline, CDR1 MDHEN and CDR2 SYDVKM. The CDR3 sequence is 15 residues long.

The V gene is TRBV7-9, the J gene TRBJ2-5, with a weak D call TRBD1 (5 bases). Germline V gives CDR1 SEHNR, CDR2 FQNEAQ (reference sequence). The CDR3 consists of 14 residues. V was clipped by 0 bases and J by 5 bases, with 10 bases between them. The CDR3 here is CASSLAGARETQYF. Here the CDR3 DNA reads TGTGCCAGCAGCTTAGCAGGGGCCAGGGAGACCCAGTACTTC.

The chain carries TRBV19 and TRBJ1-5; tentatively, D is TRBD1 (6 bases). Trimming stripped 2 bases from V and 2 bases from J, with 10 bases between. From germline, CDR1 is LNHDA and CDR2 SQIVND (reference sequence). The CDR3 has 15 residues. CDR3 DNA: TGTGCCAGTAGTATAATCAAGGGGGGCAATCAGCCCCAGCATTTT. This sequence encodes CASSIIKGGNQPQHF.

The rearrangement uses TRBV10-1 and TRBJ1-2; D is ambiguous. The ends were cut back, 6 bases at V and 4 bases at J, with 12 bases in the middle. This CDR3 comprises 13 residues. The germline V gene encodes CDR1 WNHNN and CDR2 SYGVQD (reference sequence). DNA for the CDR3: TGCGCCAGCAGCACTTGGACGGTCTATGGCTACACCTTC. It translates to CASSTWTVYGYTF.

This clone has more than one count but fewer than ten. V and J are TRBV5-1 and TRBJ1-4, with D possibly matching TRBD1 (6 bases). Germline assignment: CDR1 SGHRS and CDR2 YFSETQ. Trimming cost V 4 bases and J 8 bases, with 21 bases left between them. The CDR3 spans 16 residues. CDR3 DNA sequence: TGCGCCAGCAGCCTCAAAGGACAGCGGTCTACCGAAAAACTGTTTTTT. Amino acids: CASSLKGQRSTEKLFF.

This chain uses TRBV7-6 with TRBJ1-6; D not certain. Trimming left V 4 bases short and J 7 bases short, with 14 bases between. CDR1 and CDR2 from the germline V gene are SGHVS and FNYEAQ. The CDR3 has 15 amino acids. For the CDR3, the DNA is TGTGCCAGCAGCTCAATTACCGCGGCCAATTCACCCCTCCACTTT. Protein sequence: CASSSITAANSPLHF.

The chain links TRBV7-2 to TRBJ2-3, with no clear D. The V end lost 0 bases, the J end lost 4 bases, and 2 bases lay between the germline ends. The germline gives CDR1 SGHTA, CDR2 FQGNSA. This CDR3 spans 12 amino acids. CDR3 coding DNA: TGTGCCAGCAGCTTAGCCTCAGATACGCAGTATTTT. Translating gives CASSLASDTQYF.

The V call is TRBV5-6, the J call TRBJ1-4; D unresolved. Germline V gene lookup returns CDR1 SGHDT and CDR2 YYEEEE. V dropped 3 bases and J dropped 0 bases, with 21 bases sitting between them. The CDR3 length is 19 residues. The CDR3 sequence: CASSSTRLTVTATNEKLFF. CDR3 DNA sequence: TGTGCCAGCAGCTCTACGAGGCTTACAGTTACCGCAACTAATGAAAAACTGTTTTTT.

The chain carries TRBV13 and TRBJ2-3, with 9 positions matching TRBD1. J was trimmed by 2 bases and V by 4 bases; bases with no gene match: 4. The CDR3 spans 15 residues. CDR1 is PRHDT and CDR2 is FYEKMQ in the germline V gene (reference sequence). CDR3 sequence (DNA): TGTGCCAGCAGCTCAAGGGACAGGGCCACAGATACGCAGTATTTT. As protein: CASSSRDRATDTQYF. The full variable domain, in which reference TRBV13 and TRBJ2-3 provide the parts outside the CDR3, is AAGVIQSPRHLIKEKRETATLKCYPIPRHDTVYWYQQGPGQDPQFLISFYEKMQSDKGSIPDRFSAQQFSDYHSELNMSSLELGDSALYFCASSSRDRATDTQYFGPGTRLTVL.

The J gene is TRBJ1-2, the V gene TRBV2; 9 positions agree with TRBD1. The CDR3 consists of 16 residues. CDR1 and CDR2 (germline): SNHLY, FYNNEI. Germline trimming cut 2 bases from V and 3 bases from J; bases unmatched to any gene: 7. CDR3 sequence (DNA): TGTGCCAGCAGTGAATCGGGGGACAGGGTCTACTATGGCTACACCTTC. Translation: CASSESGDRVYYGYTF.

The chain couples TRBV6-1 to TRBJ2-3; the match to TRBD2 covers 10 bases. The CDR3 is 15 amino acids. The germline V gene encodes CDR1 MNHNS and CDR2 SASEGT. V gave up 8 bases and J gave up 3 bases; unmatched junction bases: 8. CDR3 DNA sequence: TGTGCCAGCGGTGGACTAGCGGCCCTGACAGATACGCAGTATTTT. Translation: CASGGLAALTDTQYF.

The chain couples TRBV6-1 to TRBJ1-4, with a possible D match to TRBD1 (5 bases). The germline V gene encodes CDR1 MNHNS and CDR2 SASEGT. The CDR3 consists of 13 residues. The ends were cut back, 4 bases at V and 10 bases at J, with 13 bases in the middle. The CDR3, as DNA: TGTGCCAGCAGTGGGGACGGTAGAGGAAAACTGTTTTTT. This encodes CASSGDGRGKLFF.

The V and J genes are TRBV5-1 and TRBJ2-7; the match to TRBD2 covers 8 bases. Germline V CDR1 and CDR2: SGHRS, YFSETQ. After removal of 0 bases from V and 1 base from J, the junction contained 6 bases not matched to a gene. This CDR3 contains 16 residues. As DNA, the CDR3 is TGCGCCAGCAGCTTGGCCGGGGGGGGACAATCCTACGAGCAGTACTTC. It codes for CASSLAGGGQSYEQYF. Supplemented by reference TRBV5-1 and TRBJ2-7, the full variable domain reads KAGVTQTPRYLIKTRGQQVTLSCSPISGHRSVSWYQQTPGQGLQFLFEYFSETQRNKGNFPGRFSGRQFSNSRSEMNVSTLELGDSALYLCASSLAGGGQSYEQYFGPGTRLTVT.

The rearrangement links TRBV5-6 to TRBJ1-1; 11 bases fit TRBD1. Trimming cost V 4 bases and J 4 bases; bases outside gene matches: 9. The CDR3 covers 16 residues. Germline V CDR1 and CDR2: SGHDT, YYEEEE. The CDR3 sequence is CASSPSGTGGGTEAFF. For the CDR3, the DNA is TGTGCCAGCAGCCCGTCCGGGACAGGGGGGGGCACTGAAGCTTTCTTT.

The chain carries TRBV7-2 and TRBJ1-1; D is unresolved. CDR3 size: 13 residues. Germline V gene sequence: CDR1 SGHTA, CDR2 FQGNSA. The V and J ends lost 6 bases and 0 bases respectively, with 8 bases between them. The DNA for the CDR3 is TGTGCCAGCAGTGTCGCACTGAACACTGAAGCTTTCTTT. Translation gives CASSVALNTEAFF.

This rearrangement joins TRBV13 to TRBJ1-2; D is ambiguous. CDR3 length: 13 amino acids. V lost 6 bases and J lost 3, with 11 bases in between. Germline V gives CDR1 PRHDT, CDR2 FYEKMQ (reference sequence). CDR3: CASRQRAYYGYTF. The DNA for the CDR3 is TGTGCCAGCAGGCAACGGGCGTACTATGGCTACACCTTC.

The V call is TRBV30, the J call TRBJ2-7, with no clear D. Deletions cut 1 base from V and 3 bases from J, with 10 bases between. This CDR3 has 13 residues. Per germline, CDR1 GTSNPN and CDR2 SVGIG (reference sequence). In DNA, the CDR3 is TGTGCCTGGAGTGCTGGCGGATTCTACGAGCAGTACTTC. Translating gives CAWSAGGFYEQYF.

J is TRBJ2-3 and V is TRBV30, with 7 bases identical to TRBD1. V was pared by 4 bases and J by 1 base, with 2 bases of the junction left unmatched. Germline V lookup: CDR1 GTSNPN, CDR2 SVGIG (reference sequence). The CDR3 has 13 amino acids. Written as DNA, the CDR3 is TGTGCCTGGAACCAGGGGGGCACAGATACGCAGTATTTT. Protein sequence: CAWNQGGTDTQYF.

This chain joins TRBV30 and TRBJ1-3; the match to TRBD1 covers 10 bases. Unmatched junction bases numbered 4, after V lost 1 base and J lost 4 bases. The germline V gene encodes CDR1 GTSNPN and CDR2 SVGIG (reference sequence). The CDR3 totals 15 residues. The CDR3 DNA is TGTGCCTGGAGTGGGGACAGGGGTCCCGGAAACACCATATATTTT. Amino acids: CAWSGDRGPGNTIYF. The variable domain in full, with the rest retrieved from reference TRBV30 and TRBJ1-3, is SQTIHQWPATLVQPVGSPLSLECTVEGTSNPNLYWYRQAAGRGLQLLFYSVGIGQISSEVPQNLSASRPQDRQFILSSKKLLLSDSGFYLCAWSGDRGPGNTIYFGEGSWLTVV.

This sequence joins TRBV7-9 and TRBJ1-1; tentatively, D is TRBD1 (5 bases). The CDR3 is made up of 14 amino acids. The V gene lost 1 base and the J gene lost 3 bases, with 9 bases spanning the gap. Germline V gives CDR1 SEHNR, CDR2 FQNEAQ (reference sequence). CDR3 in amino acids: CASSLVAGHTEAFF. The CDR3 DNA reads as TGTGCCAGCAGCTTAGTAGCAGGGCACACTGAAGCTTTCTTT.

V gene TRBV5-6 combines with J gene TRBJ1-6; 8 positions match TRBD1. The trim removed 0 bases at V and 10 bases at J, leaving 3 bases unmatched. Germline V gene sequence: CDR1 SGHDT, CDR2 YYEEEE. CDR3 length: 14 residues. CDR3 region: CASSLDRGYSPLHF. The CDR3 region has the DNA TGTGCCAGCAGCTTGGACAGGGGGTACTCACCCCTCCACTTT.

CDR3 in DNA: TGTGCCAGCAGCTTCTTGGGGGCCTTCACCGGGGAGCTGTTTTTT. Protein product: CASSFLGAFTGELFF. This chain uses TRBV7-9 with TRBJ2-2; D is possibly TRBD1 (6 bases). CDR1 and CDR2 (germline): SEHNR, FQNEAQ (reference sequence). V was pared by 3 bases and J by 4 bases, with 12 bases between. The CDR3 sequence is 15 residues long. The variable domain in full, completed from reference TRBV7-9 and TRBJ2-2, reads DTGVSQNPRHKITKRGQNVTFRCDPISEHNRLYWYRQTLGQGPEFLTYFQNEAQLEKSRLLSDRFSAERPKGSFSTLEIQRTEQGDSAMYLCASSFLGAFTGELFFGEGSRLTVL.